The clone carrying this T cell receptor beta chain was picked up a small number of times. TCR beta CDR3 regions were amplified from RNA. HTBI primers were the set used in a first-round RT-PCR of the TCR CDR3. Via MiXCR, TCRdb re-called the multiplex PCR reads, giving one row per CDR3 protein. The top ten hold over 15% of the sample, which has 650,000 to 850,000 distinct CDR3 sequences, 18% seen once. The sample is drawn from a study of T cells in Graves' hyperthyroidism and ophthalmopathy. The CDR3 sequence is 15 residues long. From germline, CDR1 is LNHDA and CDR2 SQIVND (reference sequence). The trim removed 5 bases at V and 2 bases at J, leaving 6 bases unmatched.

The sequenced sample consisted of blood. This sequence originates from a woman aged 45-59 years with Graves' hyperthyroidism that later progressed to Graves' ophthalmopathy. This chain connects TRBV19 to TRBJ2-3; 8 bases are shared with TRBD2. CDR3 amino acids: CASSLNGGVTDTQYF. CDR3 in DNA: TGTGCCAGTAGTCTAAACGGGGGGGTCACAGATACGCAGTATTTT.